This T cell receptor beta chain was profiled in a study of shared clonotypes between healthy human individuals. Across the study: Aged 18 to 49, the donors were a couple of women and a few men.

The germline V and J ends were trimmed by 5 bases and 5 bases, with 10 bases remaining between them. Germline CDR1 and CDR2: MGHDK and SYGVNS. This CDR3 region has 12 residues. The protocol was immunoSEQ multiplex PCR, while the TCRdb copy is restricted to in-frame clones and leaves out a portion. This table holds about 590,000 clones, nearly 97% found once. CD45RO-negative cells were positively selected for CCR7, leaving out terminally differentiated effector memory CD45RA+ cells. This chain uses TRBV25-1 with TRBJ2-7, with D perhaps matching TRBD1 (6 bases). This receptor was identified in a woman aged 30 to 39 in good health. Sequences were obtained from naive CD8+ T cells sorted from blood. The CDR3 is CASSYPGDEQYF. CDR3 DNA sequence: TGTGCCAGCAGTTACCCAGGGGACGAGCAGTACTTC.